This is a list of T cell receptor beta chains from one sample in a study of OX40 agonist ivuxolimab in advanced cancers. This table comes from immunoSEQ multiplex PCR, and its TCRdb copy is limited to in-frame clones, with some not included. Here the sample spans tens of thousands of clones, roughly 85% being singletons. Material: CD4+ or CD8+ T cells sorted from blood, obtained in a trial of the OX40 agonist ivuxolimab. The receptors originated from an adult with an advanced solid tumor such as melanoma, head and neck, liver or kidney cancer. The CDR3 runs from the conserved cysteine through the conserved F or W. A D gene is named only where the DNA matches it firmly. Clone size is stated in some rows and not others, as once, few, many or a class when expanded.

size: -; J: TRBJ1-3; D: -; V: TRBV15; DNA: TGTGCCACCAGCTCCCCCGGGACACCCGCGTACACCATATATTTT; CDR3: CATSSPGTPAYTIYF
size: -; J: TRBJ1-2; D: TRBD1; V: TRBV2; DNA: TGTGCCAGCAGTGGGGTTTGGGACAGGGGGCCCCCTCTCTTC; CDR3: CASSGVWDRGPPLF
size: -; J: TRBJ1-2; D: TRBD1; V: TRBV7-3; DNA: TGTGCCAGCAGCCTGGGACAGGGGATTGGCTACACCTTC; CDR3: CASSLGQGIGYTF
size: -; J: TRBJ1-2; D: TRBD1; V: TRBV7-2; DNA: TGTGCCAGCAGACAGGGGCTAAGGGGCTACACCTTC; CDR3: CASRQGLRGYTF
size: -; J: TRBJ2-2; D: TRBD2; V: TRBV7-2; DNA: TGTGCCAGCAGCCCCCGGACTAGCGGGGGTTTTTCCACCGGGGAGCTGTTTTTT; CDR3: CASSPRTSGGFSTGELFF
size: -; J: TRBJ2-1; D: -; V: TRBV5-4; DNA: TGTGCCAGCAGCCCCGGGACAAGCTACAATGAGCAGTTCTTC; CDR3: CASSPGTSYNEQFF
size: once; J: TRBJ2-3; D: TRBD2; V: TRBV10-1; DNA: TGCGCCAGCAGTGACACTAGCGGGGGCTCGGATACGCAGTATTTT; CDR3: CASSDTSGGSDTQYF
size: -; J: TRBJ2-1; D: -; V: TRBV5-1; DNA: TGCGCCAGCAGGGGCAGCGGATCGCTCTCCTACAATGAGCAGTTCTTC; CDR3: CASRGSGSLSYNEQFF
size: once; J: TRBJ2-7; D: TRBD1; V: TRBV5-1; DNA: TGCGCCAGCAGCTTGGACAACAGGGGGCGGGGCGAGCAGTACTTC; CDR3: CASSLDNRGRGEQYF
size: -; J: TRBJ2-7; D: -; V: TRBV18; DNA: TGTGCCAGCTCACCTGCCACCACAGGGAATTACGAGCAGTACTTC; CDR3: CASSPATTGNYEQYF